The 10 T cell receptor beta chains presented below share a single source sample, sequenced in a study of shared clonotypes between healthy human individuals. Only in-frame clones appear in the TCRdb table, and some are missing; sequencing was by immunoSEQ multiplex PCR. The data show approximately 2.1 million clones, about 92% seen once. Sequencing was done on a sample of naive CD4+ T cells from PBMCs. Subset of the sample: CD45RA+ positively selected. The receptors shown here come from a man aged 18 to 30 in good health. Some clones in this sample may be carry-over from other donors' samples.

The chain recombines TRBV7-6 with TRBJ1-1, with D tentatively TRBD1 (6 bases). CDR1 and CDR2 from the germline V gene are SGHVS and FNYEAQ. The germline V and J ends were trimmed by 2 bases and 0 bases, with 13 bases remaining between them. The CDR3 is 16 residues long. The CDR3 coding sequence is TGTGCCAGCAGCTTAATGTCAGGGGCGGTGAACACTGAAGCTTTCTTT. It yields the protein CASSLMSGAVNTEAFF.

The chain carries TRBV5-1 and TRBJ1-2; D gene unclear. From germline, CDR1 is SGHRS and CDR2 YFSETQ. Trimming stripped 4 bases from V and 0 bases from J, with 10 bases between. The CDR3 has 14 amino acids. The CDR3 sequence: CASSPQEPNYGYTF. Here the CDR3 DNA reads TGCGCCAGCAGCCCACAAGAGCCTAACTATGGCTACACCTTC.

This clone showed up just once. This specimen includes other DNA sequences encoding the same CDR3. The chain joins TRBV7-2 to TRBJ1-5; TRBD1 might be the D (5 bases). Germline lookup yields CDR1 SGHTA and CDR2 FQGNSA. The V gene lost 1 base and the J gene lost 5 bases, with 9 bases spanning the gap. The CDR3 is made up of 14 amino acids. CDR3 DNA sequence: TGTGCCAGCAGCTTAGTGGGGGGAGATCAGCCCCAGCATTTT. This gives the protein CASSLVGGDQPQHF.

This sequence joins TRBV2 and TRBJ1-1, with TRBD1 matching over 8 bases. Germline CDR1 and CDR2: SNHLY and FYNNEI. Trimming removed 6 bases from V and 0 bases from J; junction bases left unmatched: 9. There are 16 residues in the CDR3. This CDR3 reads CASRTDRAYMNTEAFF. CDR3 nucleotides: TGTGCCAGCAGGACGGACAGGGCCTATATGAACACTGAAGCTTTCTTT.

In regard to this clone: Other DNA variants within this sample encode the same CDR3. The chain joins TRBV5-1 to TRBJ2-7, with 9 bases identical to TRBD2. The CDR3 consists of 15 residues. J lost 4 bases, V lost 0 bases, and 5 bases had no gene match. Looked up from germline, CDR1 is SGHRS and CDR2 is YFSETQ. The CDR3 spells CASSLALAGVYEQYF. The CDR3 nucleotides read TGCGCCAGCAGCTTGGCCTTAGCGGGAGTTTACGAGCAGTACTTC. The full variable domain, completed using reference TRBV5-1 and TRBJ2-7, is KAGVTQTPRYLIKTRGQQVTLSCSPISGHRSVSWYQQTPGQGLQFLFEYFSETQRNKGNFPGRFSGRQFSNSRSEMNVSTLELGDSALYLCASSLALAGVYEQYFGPGTRLTVT.

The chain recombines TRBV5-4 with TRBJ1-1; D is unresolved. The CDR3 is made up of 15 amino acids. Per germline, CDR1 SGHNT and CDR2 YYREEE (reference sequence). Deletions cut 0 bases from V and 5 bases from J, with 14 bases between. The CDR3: CASSLANRPETEAFF. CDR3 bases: TGTGCCAGCAGCTTGGCCAATAGGCCAGAAACTGAAGCTTTCTTT.

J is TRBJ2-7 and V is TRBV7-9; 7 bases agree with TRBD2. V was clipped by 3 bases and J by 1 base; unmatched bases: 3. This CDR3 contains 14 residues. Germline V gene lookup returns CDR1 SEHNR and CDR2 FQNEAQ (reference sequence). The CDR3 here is CASSFERGSYEQYF. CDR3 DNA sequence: TGTGCCAGCAGCTTTGAGCGGGGATCCTACGAGCAGTACTTC. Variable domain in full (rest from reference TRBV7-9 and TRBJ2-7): DTGVSQNPRHKITKRGQNVTFRCDPISEHNRLYWYRQTLGQGPEFLTYFQNEAQLEKSRLLSDRFSAERPKGSFSTLEIQRTEQGDSAMYLCASSFERGSYEQYFGPGTRLTVT.

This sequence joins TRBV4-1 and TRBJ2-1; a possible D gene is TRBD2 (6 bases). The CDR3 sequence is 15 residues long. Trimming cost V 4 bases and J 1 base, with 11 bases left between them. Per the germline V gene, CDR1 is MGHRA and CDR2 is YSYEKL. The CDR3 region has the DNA TGCGCCAGCAGCCCGTCGGGGGATTCCTACAATGAGCAGTTCTTC. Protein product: CASSPSGDSYNEQFF.

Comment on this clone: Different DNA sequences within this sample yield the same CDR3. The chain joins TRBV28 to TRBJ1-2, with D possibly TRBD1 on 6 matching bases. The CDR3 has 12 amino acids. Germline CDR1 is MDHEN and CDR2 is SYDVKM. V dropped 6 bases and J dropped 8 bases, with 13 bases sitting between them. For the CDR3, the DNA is TGTGCCAGCAGCTTAACAGGGCGCGGCTACACCTTC. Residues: CASSLTGRGYTF.

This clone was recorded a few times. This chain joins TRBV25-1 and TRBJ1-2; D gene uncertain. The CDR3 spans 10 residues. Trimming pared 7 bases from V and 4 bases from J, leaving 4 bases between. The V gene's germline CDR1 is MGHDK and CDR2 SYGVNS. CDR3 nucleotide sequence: TGTGCCAGCACAATCTATGGCTACACCTTC. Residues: CASTIYGYTF.